This TCR beta chain was obtained from a study of blood T cell repertoires in COVID-19 (dated by TCRdb to about 2020). Context from the whole study: Samples from collaborators originated in the United States, Italy and Spain and spanned both the acute and convalescent phases of COVID-19. The prospective study material was composed of cDNA or gDNA derived from T cells, B-cell-depleted T cells, or PBMCs. Deeply sampled blood TCRbeta repertoires from subjects exposed to, actively infected with, or recovered from COVID-19 were included in the dataset. A freely available public database, intended as a resource for researchers studying the immune response to SARS-CoV-2, is where the repertoires were released. The samples were drawn from two sources: the first 160 participants of the ongoing ImmuneRACE study, and 1,000 to 1,500 subjects contributed by 6 global collaborators. A de-identified subject ID, COVID-19 status, age in years and sex were almost always included in the sample metadata. HLA class I and class II types, where available, came from metadata supplied by the sample provider rather than from assay-based typing. Results and caveats for the whole study, not just this receptor: The quantity of clinical and demographic metadata differed by source and by participant and was supplied without curation.

A second Seattle source provided samples from volunteer blood donors who had recovered from COVID-19. Collaborating institutions collected whole blood in K2EDTA tubes following their own protocols. For TCRbeta analysis, collaborators shipped samples in one of three forms: frozen whole blood, isolated PBMCs, or DNA extracted from either of those sample types. This clone occurred a few times. The target of this receptor is not known. Base qualities are not recorded, but no much larger clone differs from it by a single base. The immunoSEQ Assay, a bias-controlled multiplex PCR, was used to amplify TCRbeta CDR3 regions from genomic DNA. As for the original processing: The number of nucleated cells in each sample was estimated by amplification of reference gene primers within the assay. To quantify the absolute abundance of each unique TCRbeta CDR3 rearrangement, sequence reads were collapsed and filtered. For each sample, productive Simpson clonality was calculated by taking the square root of Simpson's diversity index across productive rearrangements. TCRdb holds this immuneACCESS table with in-frame rearrangements only. Some clones are missing; in checked studies, unresolved V genes explain under half, and the rest has no known cause. That table furnishes V, J and clone size, whereas the DNA furnished D and trimming. The sample table records 250,000 to 300,000 clones; around 87% of these occur just once. About 1.4% of the sample is in the top ten clones.

Via the germline V gene (reference sequence), CDR1 is LNHNV and CDR2 YYDKDF. At the junction V is shortened by 4 bases and J by 1 base, with 8 bases in between. Counted from cysteine to phenylalanine, this CDR3 has 14 amino acids. Only the CDR3 region is kept as DNA, spanning 42 bases read in frame from base 1. Sequencing input: peripheral blood. Recombination linked TRBV15 to TRBJ1-5; the D segment cannot be called with confidence. This receptor was obtained from a woman in her thirties or forties who had recovered from COVID-19. The CDR3 region: CATSTGQSNQPQHF. The DNA reads TGTGCCACCAGCACTGGGCAGAGCAATCAGCCCCAGCATTTT.